This is a list of T cell receptor beta chains from one sample in a study of T cells after yellow fever vaccination. In TCRdb, the 5' RACE reads were re-called with MiXCR into one record per CDR3 protein. The data contain about 130,000 distinct CDR3 sequences, nearly 7.5% of them seen just once; the ten biggest clones take up roughly 2.5%. The material sequenced was CD4+ T cells sorted from PBMCs, taken roughly 10 days after the first yellow fever vaccination. These receptor sequences come from a man in his late teens or twenties who received the YFV17D yellow fever vaccine. Each CDR3 is given with its conserved first and last residue. D genes are given only for firm matches. Part of the rows lack a size; the others show once, few, many or a class for expanded clones.

V,J,size,D,length,DNA,CDR3
TRBV7-2,TRBJ2-2,many,NA,15,TGTGCCAGCGGGATGGGGGGGCTTAGCACCGGGGAGCTGTTTTTT,CASGMGGLSTGELFF
TRBV5-1,TRBJ1-2,many,TRBD1,15,TGCGCCAGCCAAACAGGGGTGATCTCTACCTATGGCTACACCTTC,CASQTGVISTYGYTF
TRBV5-1,TRBJ1-2,few,NA,15,TGCGCCAGCAGCTTGACAGTCGCAGGGGAGCCTGGCTACACCTTC,CASSLTVAGEPGYTF
TRBV2,TRBJ2-1,many,NA,12,TGTGCCAGAACTCCAGGGTTCGATGAGCAGTTCTTC,CARTPGFDEQFF
TRBV18,TRBJ2-1,many,NA,15,TGTGCCAGCTCATGGGTTGTTAGAGGCAACAATGAGCAGTTCTTC,CASSWVVRGNNEQFF
TRBV7-7,TRBJ2-3,many,TRBD2,13,TGTGCTAGCAGCCATAGCGGGGAAGATACGCAGTATTTT,CASSHSGEDTQYF
TRBV2,TRBJ2-5,many,NA,13,TGTGCCAGCAGTGCGGCTATCCAAGAGACCCAGTACTTC,CASSAAIQETQYF
TRBV12-3/TRBV12-4,TRBJ2-7,many,TRBD1,11,TGTGCCAGCACCCCAGGGGGCGAGCAGTACTTC,CASTPGGEQYF
TRBV30,TRBJ1-5,many,NA,14,TGTGCCTGGACGGAGGGCGCGGGCAATCAGCCCCAGCATTTT,CAWTEGAGNQPQHF
TRBV20-1,TRBJ2-3,many,NA,15,TGCAGTGTAACCCCTCCGGTGGGGGGCACAGATACGCAGTATTTT,CSVTPPVGGTDTQYF
TRBV7-2,TRBJ1-5,few,NA,14,TGTGCCAGCAGCTTACAGGCAGGGGTGCGGCCCCAGCATTTT,CASSLQAGVRPQHF
TRBV7-9,TRBJ1-5,many,TRBD1,14,TGTGCCAGCAGCGTAACAGGGGGTCACCAGCCCCAGCATTTT,CASSVTGGHQPQHF
TRBV21-1,TRBJ1-6,NA,NA,17,TGTGCCAGCAGCAAACAGTTGACACCTGGGGCTAATTCACCCCTCCACTTT,CASSKQLTPGANSPLHF
TRBV7-2,TRBJ1-4,many,NA,14,TGTGCCAGCAGCTTAGGGGGCTCTAATGAAAAACTGTTTTTT,CASSLGGSNEKLFF
TRBV9,TRBJ1-2,few,NA,15,TGTGCCAGCAGCCTCACGGGGGGCCAGGACTATGGCTACACCTTC,CASSLTGGQDYGYTF
TRBV5-1,TRBJ2-5,many,NA,15,TGCGCCAGCAGCTTTCAGGGAGCTACCCAAGAGACCCAGTACTTC,CASSFQGATQETQYF
TRBV30,TRBJ2-1,many,NA,13,TGTGCCTGGAGTGTACGTTGGGGTAATGAGCAGTTCTTC,CAWSVRWGNEQFF
TRBV4-3,TRBJ2-7,many,NA,14,TGCGCCAGCAGCCAAGATCTTGAGGGGCGGGAGCAGTACTTC,CASSQDLEGREQYF
TRBV20-1,TRBJ2-7,many,NA,13,TGCAGTGCTAGCTCGCGACAGACCTACGAGCAGTACTTC,CSASSRQTYEQYF
TRBV12-3/TRBV12-4,TRBJ1-4,many,NA,15,TGTGCCAGCAGCCCCGCGCGGGGGCAGGGTGAAAAACTGTTTTTT,CASSPARGQGEKLFF
TRBV18,TRBJ2-7,many,TRBD1,16,TGTGCCAGCTCACCGTTTGGCTCGACAGGGCCGTACGAGCAGTACTTC,CASSPFGSTGPYEQYF
TRBV4-3,TRBJ1-2,few,NA,15,TGCGCCAGCAGCCCCCTGGGGGGGCATGACTATGGCTACACCTTC,CASSPLGGHDYGYTF
TRBV11-2,TRBJ2-7,many,TRBD2,16,TGTGCCAGCAGCTTGAACCCTAGCGGGGGGGCCGGTGAGCAGTACTTC,CASSLNPSGGAGEQYF
TRBV4-1,TRBJ1-6,many,TRBD1,15,TGCGCCAGCAGCCAAGATGAGGGGGCCGATTCACCCCTCCACTTT,CASSQDEGADSPLHF
TRBV28,TRBJ2-5,NA,TRBD2,15,TGTGCCAGCAGACCGACTAGCGGGGACCAAGAGACCCAGTACTTC,CASRPTSGDQETQYF
TRBV6-2/TRBV6-3,TRBJ2-5,many,NA,12,TGTGCCAGCAGTTACCCGGAACAGACCCAGTACTTC,CASSYPEQTQYF
TRBV2,TRBJ2-3,few,NA,12,TGTGCCAGCTCCCCCGAAATGAATACGCAGTATTTT,CASSPEMNTQYF
TRBV4-1,TRBJ2-7,many,NA,17,TGCGCCAGCAGCCCAACGGCTTGGACTATCCCCTCCTACGAGCAGTACTTC,CASSPTAWTIPSYEQYF
TRBV6-5,TRBJ1-5,many,NA,13,TGTGCCAGCAGACAGTATAGCAATCAGCCCCAGCATTTT,CASRQYSNQPQHF
TRBV28,TRBJ1-5,many,NA,12,TGTGCCAGCAGTTTACGGAATCAGCCCCAGCATTTT,CASSLRNQPQHF
TRBV7-2,TRBJ2-3,NA,TRBD2,15,TGTGCCAGCAGCTTAGCGGGACTAAGCACAGATACGCAGTATTTT,CASSLAGLSTDTQYF
TRBV5-6,TRBJ2-1,NA,TRBD1,14,TGTGCCATCAGCCCCGGACAGGGCTACAATGAGCAGTTCTTC,CAISPGQGYNEQFF
TRBV11-2,TRBJ2-6,many,TRBD2,19,TGTGCCAGCAGTAGGACTAGCGGGGGTTCGAAGTCCGGGGCCAACGTCCTGACTTTC,CASSRTSGGSKSGANVLTF
TRBV12-3/TRBV12-4,TRBJ1-5,many,NA,13,TGTGCCAGCAGTTTGACAGTCTCTCAGCCCCAGCATTTT,CASSLTVSQPQHF